Presented here are 28 T cell receptor beta chains from one specimen sequenced in a study of blood T cells in healthy people across ages. A J-beta primer mix and a sample-barcoded 5' primer were used in a second PCR of roughly 6 to 12 cycles. TCRdb re-analysed the 5' RACE reads in MiXCR, keeping a single row per CDR3 protein. The data hold about 1.1 million distinct CDR3 sequences, with under 40% observed a single time. Sequencing used blood. These receptors originate from a man aged 18 to 30 in good health.

The V call is TRBV6-6, the J call TRBJ1-2; no reliable D call. Germline V lookup: CDR1 MNHNY, CDR2 SVGAGI (reference sequence). The germline V and J ends were trimmed by 5 bases and 3 bases, with 16 bases remaining between them. CDR3 length: 15 residues. CDR3: CASSPPTDEHYGYTF. The CDR3 nucleotides are TGTGCCAGCAGTCCGCCGACCGACGAGCACTATGGCTACACCTTC.

The chain uses TRBV7-9 and TRBJ2-1, with D perhaps TRBD1 (6 bases). Trimming shortened V by 7 bases and J by 13 bases, and 32 bases separated the two germline ends. CDR1 and CDR2 (germline): SEHNR, FQNEAQ (reference sequence). The CDR3 is 17 amino acids. The chain's CDR3 is CASTQRWDTLNEETQFF. Here the CDR3 DNA reads TGTGCCAGCACTCAACGCTGGGACACCCTAAACGAAGAGACCCAGTTCTTC.

The chain is built from TRBV7-2 and TRBJ2-5; D gene unclear. There are 15 residues in the CDR3. The ends were cut back, 0 bases at V and 5 bases at J, with 13 bases in the middle. Germline assignment: CDR1 SGHTA and CDR2 FQGNSA. CDR3 DNA: TGTGCCAGCAGCTTAGCCCTACCCAATAGGGAGACCCAGTACTTC. It codes for CASSLALPNRETQYF.

The J gene is TRBJ2-7, the V gene TRBV20-1; a possible D gene is TRBD2 (5 bases). Trimming shortened V by 5 bases and J by 3 bases, and 17 bases separated the two germline ends. CDR1 DFQATT and CDR2 SNEGSKA come from the germline V gene (reference sequence). This CDR3 has 14 amino acids. The CDR3 here is CSAPWTGGFYEQYF. The DNA for the CDR3 is TGCAGTGCTCCCTGGACTGGCGGCTTCTACGAGCAGTACTTC.

This clonotype was observed a few times. The chain is built from TRBV12-3 or TRBV12-4 and TRBJ1-1; a weak D match, TRBD1 (5 bases). With 3 bases removed from V and 3 bases from J, the gap between germline ends came to 11 bases. This CDR3 is built from 14 residues. DNA of the CDR3: TGTGCCAGCAGTTTTACCGGGGACTACACTGAAGCTTTCTTT. It yields the protein CASSFTGDYTEAFF.

This clonotype showed up just a few times. The chain employs TRBV9 and TRBJ1-5; D is unresolved. V was clipped by 2 bases and J by 5 bases, with 11 bases between them. This CDR3 region has 14 residues. Germline CDR1 and CDR2: SGDLS and YYNGEE. The CDR3 sequence is CASSVSGGDQPQHF. CDR3 nucleotides: TGTGCCAGCAGCGTCTCAGGTGGTGATCAGCCCCAGCATTTT.

J is TRBJ1-2 and V is TRBV11-2, with D possibly matching TRBD1 (6 bases). Germline V gene data show CDR1 as SGHAT and CDR2 as FQNNGV. V was shortened by 1 base and J by 4 bases, with 19 bases between the two germline ends. This CDR3 is 17 amino acids long. As DNA, the CDR3 is TGTGCCAGCAGCTTAGTGGCCGTATCCTCGGACAGCTATGGCTACACCTTC. Encoded protein: CASSLVAVSSDSYGYTF.

There are a few counts of this clonotype. CDR3 sequence: CASSPEGYSNQPQHF. CDR3 DNA sequence: TGTGCCAGCAGCCCGGAGGGATATAGCAATCAGCCCCAGCATTTT. The chain carries TRBV4-2 and TRBJ1-5; unclear D gene. Germline values: CDR1 LGHNA, CDR2 YNFKEQ. The CDR3 sequence is 15 residues long. The V gene lost 4 bases and the J gene lost 0 bases, with 10 bases spanning the gap.

Details on this clonotype: The conserved closing phenylalanine or tryptophan is absent in this CDR3, likely reflecting a read error. The V gene is TRBV27, the J gene TRBJ2-1, with D possibly being TRBD1 or TRBD2 (5 bases each). This CDR3 spans 16 amino acids. The germline gives CDR1 MNHEY, CDR2 SMNVEV (reference sequence). V dropped 7 bases and J dropped 0 bases, with 16 bases sitting between them. The CDR3 DNA reads TGTGCCAGCACCAGTTCCGAGGGGCGCTCCTACAATGAGCAGTTCGTC. Its protein product is CASTSSEGRSYNEQFV.

The gene calls are TRBV5-1 and TRBJ1-2; TRBD1 is a possible D gene (6 bases). Trimming removed 4 bases at V and 3 bases at J, with 19 bases between. Germline V gives CDR1 SGHRS, CDR2 YFSETQ. The CDR3 loop spans 16 amino acids. This CDR3 is CASSRGQGNIHYGYTF. The CDR3 coding sequence is TGCGCCAGCAGCCGAGGTCAGGGGAACATCCACTATGGCTACACCTTC.

The rearrangement uses TRBV28 and TRBJ1-6; tentative D call: TRBD1 (6 bases). The CDR3 runs 14 residues. Germline V CDR1 and CDR2: MDHEN, SYDVKM. Trimming shortened V by 4 bases and J by 12 bases, and 16 bases separated the two germline ends. The CDR3 DNA follows: TGTGCCAGCAGTTCCCCCCCAGGGGTTAAACCCCTCCACTTT. It is translated as CASSSPPGVKPLHF. Drawing the rest from reference TRBV28 and TRBJ1-6, the complete variable domain is DVKVTQSSRYLVKRTGEKVFLECVQDMDHENMFWYRQDPGLGLRLIYFSYDVKMKEKGDIPEGYSVSREKKERFSLILESASTNQTSMYLCASSSPPGVKPLHFGNGTRLTVT.

In this sample, this clonotype turned up a few times. This rearrangement joins TRBV9 to TRBJ2-5, with TRBD2 as a possible D gene (7 bases). The CDR3 contains 15 residues. Germline CDR1 SGDLS, CDR2 YYNGEE. The V gene lost 0 bases and the J gene lost 11 bases, with 20 bases spanning the gap. The CDR3 DNA follows: TGTGCCAGCAGCGTAGATGCGGGGGCCTACAATGAGCAGTACTTC. Protein: CASSVDAGAYNEQYF.

CDR3 DNA sequence: TGTGCCAGCAGCCCTCCGACCGGATTCTCCTACAATGAGCAGTTCTTC. This gives the protein CASSPPTGFSYNEQFF. The rearrangement uses TRBV3-1 and TRBJ2-1; D gene unclear. V was trimmed by 4 bases and J by 0 bases, leaving 13 bases between them. The CDR3 consists of 16 residues. Germline-derived CDR1 and CDR2 are LGHDT and YNNKEL (reference sequence).

The V and J genes are TRBV4-1 and TRBJ1-1; unclear D gene. From germline, CDR1 is MGHRA and CDR2 YSYEKL. Trimming stripped 4 bases from V and 6 bases from J, with 18 bases between. The CDR3 length is 15 residues. Here the CDR3 DNA reads TGCGCCAGCAGCCCGGGGAAGGGTCGTGGCGCTGAAGCTTTCTTT. Translation: CASSPGKGRGAEAFF.

The CDR3 sequence: CSARGAANSPLHF. The CDR3 nucleotides are TGCAGTGCTAGAGGGGCAGCTAATTCACCCCTCCACTTT. The V gene is TRBV20-1, the J gene TRBJ1-6; no clear D gene. Germline CDR1 is DFQATT and CDR2 is SNEGSKA (reference sequence). The length of the CDR3 is 13 residues. V gave up 1 base and J gave up 6 bases, with 7 bases separating them.

This chain joins TRBV7-2 and TRBJ2-1; possibly TRBD1 for D (5 bases). TRBJ2-7 explains the end of the DNA better; the J call may be wrong. CDR1 SGHTA and CDR2 FQGNSA come from the germline V gene. The CDR3 contains 13 residues. The CDR3 loop is CASSPRQFYEQYF. DNA of the CDR3: TGTGCCAGCAGCCCGCGACAGTTCTACGAGCAGTACTTC.

This clonotype was seen more than once but under ten times. The chain recombines TRBV19 with TRBJ1-1; perhaps TRBD1 as D (6 bases). The CDR3 is 12 residues long. Germline V lookup: CDR1 LNHDA, CDR2 SQIVND (reference sequence). Trimming removed 6 bases from V and 5 bases from J, with 10 bases in between. The CDR3 nucleotides are TGTGCCAGTAGGAGGGGGGTGACTGAAGCTTTCTTT. Its translation is CASRRGVTEAFF.

V usage is TRBV7-6 and J usage is TRBJ2-7; 7 bases match TRBD1. The CDR3 consists of 16 residues. Per germline, CDR1 SGHVS and CDR2 FNYEAQ. V gave up 5 bases and J gave up 2 bases; unmatched junction bases: 12. CDR3 bases: TGTGCCAGCAGCAAAAGGGTAGGGACAGCTACCTACGAGCAGTACTTC. It is translated as CASSKRVGTATYEQYF. Looking up the rest from reference TRBV7-6 and TRBJ2-7 gives the full variable domain: GAGVSQSPRYKVTKRGQDVALRCDPISGHVSLYWYRQALGQGPEFLTYFNYEAQQDKSGLPNDRFSAERPEGSISTLTIQRTEQRDSAMYRCASSKRVGTATYEQYFGPGTRLTVT.

V usage is TRBV6-2 or TRBV6-3 and J usage is TRBJ1-1; no clear D gene. CDR1 and CDR2 (germline): MNHEY, SVGEGT. Trimming took 5 bases from V and 0 from J, leaving 7 bases between them. This CDR3 is 13 amino acids long. CDR3 sequence reads: CASSALMNTEAFF. CDR3 nucleotide sequence: TGTGCCAGCAGTGCTCTGATGAACACTGAAGCTTTCTTT.

This clonotype was counted only a few times. In DNA, the CDR3 is TGTGCCAGCAGTTCCGACGGTGTAGGCGAGACCCAGTACTTC. Translating it yields CASSSDGVGETQYF. This sequence joins TRBV6-5 and TRBJ2-5; unclear D gene. V shed 4 bases and J shed 5 bases, with 14 bases lying between them. The CDR3 is made up of 14 amino acids. The germline CDR1 and CDR2 sequences are MNHEY and SVGAGI.

This chain links TRBV7-9 with TRBJ2-1, with 8 bases identical to TRBD1. Per the germline V gene, CDR1 is SEHNR and CDR2 is FQNEAQ (reference sequence). CDR3 length equals 14 residues. V shed 4 bases and J 6 bases; nucleotides not matched to a gene: 5. The CDR3 sequence is CASSSSDRGNEQFF. Written as DNA, the CDR3 is TGTGCCAGCAGCTCTTCTGACAGGGGCAATGAGCAGTTCTTC.

The V gene is TRBV4-1, the J gene TRBJ2-3; a possible D gene is TRBD1 (5 bases). CDR1 and CDR2 (germline): MGHRA, YSYEKL. The CDR3 loop spans 16 amino acids. Trimming removed 2 bases from V and 0 bases from J, with 12 bases in between. The DNA of the CDR3 is TGCGCCAGCAGCCAAAGGATGACAGCCAGCACAGATACGCAGTATTTT. It yields the protein CASSQRMTASTDTQYF.

This clonotype was seen ten or more times. This chain joins TRBV9 and TRBJ2-3; 7 nucleotides align to TRBD1. Unmatched junction bases numbered 3, after V lost 1 base and J lost 1 base. Looked up from germline, CDR1 is SGDLS and CDR2 is YYNGEE. CDR3 size: 15 residues. The chain's CDR3 is CASSVRQGGTDTQYF. In nucleotides, the CDR3 is TGTGCCAGCAGCGTACGACAGGGTGGCACAGATACGCAGTATTTT. Full variable domain (missing parts from reference TRBV9 and TRBJ2-3): DSGVTQTPKHLITATGQRVTLRCSPRSGDLSVYWYQQSLDQGLQFLIQYYNGEERAKGNILERFSAQQFPDLHSELNLSSLELGDSALYFCASSVRQGGTDTQYFGPGTRLTVL.

This rearrangement joins TRBV9 to TRBJ1-2; D not resolved. This CDR3 comprises 14 residues. Looked up from germline, CDR1 is SGDLS and CDR2 is YYNGEE. V lost 0 bases and J 8 bases, leaving 14 bases between the germline ends. The CDR3 here is CASSVGESGSGYTF. The CDR3 bases are TGTGCCAGCAGCGTAGGAGAGTCCGGCAGCGGCTACACCTTC.

The table lists this clonotype with many counts. The chain recombines TRBV7-8 with TRBJ2-1; TRBD2 matches 8 bases. Germline CDR1 is SGHVS and CDR2 is FQNEAQ. V lost 3 bases to trimming and J lost 6 bases; unmatched junction nucleotides: 31. CDR3 length: 23 residues. The CDR3 nucleotides are TGTGCCAGCAGCTTCCAAGCCTTCGGGGGGGACCTTTTTACTTCGCTACTTCCCAATGAGCAGTTCTTC. Its protein product is CASSFQAFGGDLFTSLLPNEQFF.

Details on this clonotype: Since a much larger clone is just one base distant, this may be a read error. The V call is TRBV4-2, the J call TRBJ2-7; no clear D gene. Germline V gene sequence: CDR1 LGHNA, CDR2 YNFKEQ. This CDR3 region has 14 residues. Here the CDR3 reads CVSSQSRNLYEQYF. The CDR3 coding sequence is TGTGTCAGCAGCCAAAGCAGGAACCTCTACGAGCAGTACTTC.

The rearrangement links TRBV12-3 or TRBV12-4 to TRBJ1-1; D remains ambiguous. The V gene lost 1 base and the J gene lost 8 bases, with 8 bases spanning the gap. The CDR3 contains 12 residues. CDR3 protein: CASSLVTDEAFF. CDR3 bases: TGTGCCAGCAGTTTAGTTACAGACGAAGCTTTCTTT.

This clonotype has a handful of counts. The chain carries TRBV10-3 and TRBJ2-7; 8 positions agree with TRBD1. Germline trimming cut 2 bases from V and 7 bases from J; bases unmatched to any gene: 7. The V gene's germline CDR1 is ENHRY and CDR2 SYGVKD. The CDR3 runs 14 residues. CDR3 sequence: CAISERGQVGEQYF. In nucleotides, the CDR3 is TGTGCCATCAGTGAGCGGGGACAGGTGGGAGAGCAGTACTTC.